This T cell receptor (beta chain) stems from a study of shared clonotypes between healthy human individuals. V lost 1 base, J lost 4 bases, and 16 bases lay in between. This CDR3 contains 15 residues. Germline V gene sequence: CDR1 SQVTM, CDR2 ANQGSEA. Using immunoSEQ multiplex PCR, the repertoire was profiled, and TCRdb retains in-frame clones only, with some absent. The table has about 1 million clones, around 74% seen once. This clonotype originated in a man younger than 35 in good health. The sequencing sample was made of memory CD4+ T cells sorted from blood. Subset meaning: CD45RA-negative fraction. This chain joins TRBV29-1 and TRBJ1-1, with a possible D match to TRBD1 (6 bases). The CDR3 protein is CSVEARRGRSTEAFF. In DNA, the CDR3 is TGCAGCGTTGAAGCTAGGAGGGGGAGGAGCACTGAAGCTTTCTTT. Complete variable domain (other parts from reference TRBV29-1 and TRBJ1-1): SAVISQKPSRDICQRGTSLTIQCQVDSQVTMMFWYRQQPGQSLTLIATANQGSEATYESGFVIDKFPISRPNLTFSTLTVSNMSPEDSSIYLCSVEARRGRSTEAFFGQGTRLTVV.